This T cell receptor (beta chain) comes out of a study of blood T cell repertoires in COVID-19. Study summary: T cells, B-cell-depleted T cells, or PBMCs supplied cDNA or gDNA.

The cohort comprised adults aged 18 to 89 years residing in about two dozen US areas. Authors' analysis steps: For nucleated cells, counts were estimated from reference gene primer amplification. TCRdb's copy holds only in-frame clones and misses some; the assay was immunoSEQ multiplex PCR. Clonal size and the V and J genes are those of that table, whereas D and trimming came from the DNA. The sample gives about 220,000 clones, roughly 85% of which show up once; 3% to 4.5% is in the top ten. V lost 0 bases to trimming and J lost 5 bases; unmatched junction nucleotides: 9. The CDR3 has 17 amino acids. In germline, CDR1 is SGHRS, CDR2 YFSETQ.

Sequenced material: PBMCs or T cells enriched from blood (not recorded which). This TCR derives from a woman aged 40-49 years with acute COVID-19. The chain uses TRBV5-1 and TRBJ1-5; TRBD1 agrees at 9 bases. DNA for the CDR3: TGCGCCAGCAGCTTGGCCCCGGGACAGGGCGGTGATCAGCCCCAGCATTTT. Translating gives CASSLAPGQGGDQPQHF.